The entry below describes one T cell receptor (beta chain). Its specificity is unknown. The data are from a study of cytomegalovirus exposure and HLA in healthy donors. A multiplex PCR was run with 60 Vbeta primers and 13 Jbeta primers. Method: immunoSEQ multiplex PCR; TCRdb's copy keeps in-frame clones and lacks some. The repertoire holds 150,000 or so clones, with around 80% as singletons. V shed 3 bases and J 3 bases; nucleotides not matched to a gene: 5. This CDR3 contains 15 residues. Per the germline V gene, CDR1 is SGHDT and CDR2 is YYEEEE. Study-wide findings and caveats: Reports indicate that TCR beta sequences accurately predicted the HLA-A and HLA-B alleles of most subjects. Researchers counted around 180 TCR beta chains as cytomegalovirus-associated. Per a prior analysis, the majority of TCR beta V segments were productive roughly 87% or roughly 30% of the time. Links to common viral pathogens appeared, in a later analysis, for several of the most significant clusters.

The sample taken for sequencing was PBMCs. The TCR originated in a man aged 40-49 years in good health and CMV-seropositive. V usage is TRBV5-6 and J usage is TRBJ1-1, with 10 bases fitting TRBD1. This CDR3 reads CASSWADRGDTEAFF. The CDR3 nucleotides read TGTGCCAGCAGCTGGGCGGACAGGGGGGACACTGAAGCTTTCTTT.